Listed below are T cell receptor beta chains from one sample, sequenced in a study of T cell repertoires in cytomegalovirus infection. Their antigen targets remain unknown. In TCRdb, the reads were re-called with MiXCR into one record per CDR3 protein. This table holds about 310,000 distinct CDR3 sequences, roughly 25% found once. The sample here was cultured PBMCs, taken from culture after CMV antigen stimulation. The receptors shown here come from a human donor in good health (CMV status not recorded). Some clones in this sample may be carry-over from other donors' samples. The CDR3 runs from the conserved cysteine through the conserved F or W. Each record gives: clone size, J gene, V gene, D gene, CDR3 protein, CDR3 DNA. D genes are given only for firm matches. Some rows mark clone size as missing; the rest say once, few, many or name a class of expanded clone.

few,TRBJ2-1,TRBV5-6,.,CASTTGDNEQFF,TGTGCCAGCACTACCGGGGACAATGAGCAGTTCTTC
.,TRBJ2-7,TRBV7-2,.,CASSPRYDSYEQYF,TGTGCCAGCAGCCCCCGTTACGACTCCTACGAGCAGTACTTC
few,TRBJ1-3,TRBV4-3,TRBD1,CASSHLGQGGNTIYF,TGCGCCAGCAGCCATTTGGGACAGGGAGGAAACACCATATATTTT
.,TRBJ2-4,TRBV19,.,CASSIDSLAKNIQYF,TGTGCCAGTAGTATAGACAGCTTAGCCAAAAACATTCAGTACTTC
.,TRBJ2-5,TRBV5-1,TRBD1,CASSRTGGLQETQYF,TGCGCCAGCAGCAGGACAGGGGGACTTCAAGAGACCCAGTACTTC
.,TRBJ2-1,TRBV7-2,TRBD2,CASSPGRAPYNEQFF,TGTGCCAGCAGCCCCGGGAGGGCCCCCTACAATGAGCAGTTCTTC
many,TRBJ2-2,TRBV19,.,CASSIDPDRRSVGAGELFF,TGTGCCAGTAGTATCGACCCAGACCGACGTTCGGTTGGGGCCGGGGAGCTGTTTTTT
few,TRBJ2-1,TRBV5-3,TRBD1,CASVGQGLDEQFF,TGTGCCAGCGTGGGACAGGGGTTGGATGAGCAGTTCTTC
.,TRBJ2-2,TRBV11-2,.,CASSFWIGPYTGELFF,TGTGCCAGCAGCTTTTGGATAGGGCCCTACACCGGGGAGCTGTTTTTT
.,TRBJ1-5,TRBV6-2/TRBV6-3,.,CASSSPGGSILQPQHF,TGTGCCAGCAGTTCTCCCGGGGGGTCGATCCTTCAGCCCCAGCATTTT
.,TRBJ1-4,TRBV4-1,.,CASTSAVRFEKLFF,TGCGCCAGCACCTCAGCGGTGAGGTTTGAAAAACTGTTTTTT
few,TRBJ2-6,TRBV2,.,CASSEALPSGANVLTF,TGTGCCAGCAGTGAAGCGCTGCCGTCTGGGGCCAACGTCCTGACTTTC
.,TRBJ2-3,TRBV12-3/TRBV12-4,TRBD1,CASSTSGQARTDTQYF,TGTGCCAGCAGTACATCCGGACAGGCCCGCACAGATACGCAGTATTTT
many,TRBJ2-5,TRBV4-3,TRBD1,CASSQETGGETQYF,TGCGCCAGCAGCCAAGAGACAGGGGGAGAGACCCAGTACTTC
many,TRBJ2-6,TRBV7-2,.,CASSLGWGSGANVLTF,TGTGCCAGCAGCTTGGGGTGGGGCTCTGGGGCCAACGTCCTGACTTTC
.,TRBJ2-5,TRBV7-9,.,CASRGKETQYF,TGTGCCAGCAGAGGAAAAGAGACCCAGTACTTC
.,TRBJ2-3,TRBV30,.,CAWSPGTDTQYF,TGTGCCTGGAGCCCAGGGACAGATACGCAGTATTTT
.,TRBJ1-5,TRBV6-2/TRBV6-3,.,CASGKYRDSNQPQHF,TGTGCCAGCGGGAAGTACAGGGATAGCAATCAGCCCCAGCATTTT
.,TRBJ2-1,TRBV7-2,.,CASSLSYYNEQFF,TGTGCCAGCAGCTTATCGTACTACAATGAGCAGTTCTTC
few,TRBJ1-1,TRBV6-1,TRBD1,CASSEAWTGRTEAFF,TGTGCCAGCAGTGAAGCTTGGACAGGGCGTACTGAAGCTTTCTTT
.,TRBJ2-1,TRBV2,TRBD2,CASSEEISGTSGRVEGNEQFF,TGTGCCAGCAGTGAAGAGATAAGTGGGACTAGCGGGAGGGTAGAGGGCAATGAGCAGTTCTTC
.,TRBJ2-1,TRBV5-1,TRBD2,CASSLAGLEIYNEQFF,TGCGCCAGCAGCTTGGCGGGACTAGAGATCTACAATGAGCAGTTCTTC
.,TRBJ1-1,TRBV5-1,.,CASSLAQPNTEAFF,TGCGCCAGCAGCTTGGCCCAGCCGAACACTGAAGCTTTCTTT
few,TRBJ2-7,TRBV27,.,CASSRSGDRYEQYF,TGTGCCAGCAGCCGCAGCGGAGACCGGTACGAGCAGTACTTC
.,TRBJ1-6,TRBV12-3/TRBV12-4,.,CASSLASYNSPLHF,TGTGCCAGCAGTTTAGCGTCCTATAATTCACCCCTCCACTTT
many,TRBJ1-6,TRBV7-2,.,CASSTGPGGDSYNSPLHF,TGTGCCAGCAGCACCGGACCTGGGGGAGACTCCTATAATTCACCCCTCCACTTT
many,TRBJ1-5,TRBV24-1,.,CATSPQGSGNQPQHF,TGTGCCACCAGCCCACAGGGTTCGGGCAATCAGCCCCAGCATTTT
many,TRBJ2-1,TRBV6-2/TRBV6-3,TRBD2,CASSYIGLAGAFSYNEQFF,TGTGCCAGCAGTTATATAGGACTAGCGGGTGCATTCTCCTACAATGAGCAGTTCTTC
few,TRBJ2-1,TRBV7-2,.,CASSFTGIRNEQFF,TGTGCCAGCAGCTTTACGGGAATCAGGAATGAGCAGTTCTTC
.,TRBJ1-1,TRBV30,.,CAWSSGGSMNTEAFF,TGTGCCTGGAGTAGTGGGGGCTCCATGAACACTGAAGCTTTCTTT
.,TRBJ2-1,TRBV29-1,TRBD2,CSASSGTTYNEQFF,TGCAGCGCTTCCTCCGGGACTACTTACAATGAGCAGTTCTTC
many,TRBJ1-1,TRBV19,.,CASRDSSEAFF,TGTGCCAGTAGGGACTCCTCGGAAGCTTTCTTT
few,TRBJ2-5,TRBV11-2,TRBD2,CASSSTSGRALMETQYF,TGTGCCAGCAGCTCGACTAGCGGGAGGGCCCTCATGGAGACCCAGTACTTC
.,TRBJ2-3,TRBV15,.,CATSRPITGTDTQYF,TGTGCCACCAGCAGACCAATAACAGGCACAGATACGCAGTATTTT
.,TRBJ2-1,TRBV15,TRBD2,CATRGTSGRSNEQFF,TGTGCCACCAGAGGCACTAGCGGGAGGAGTAATGAGCAGTTCTTC
many,TRBJ1-1,TRBV7-9,.,CASSAESWGNTEAFF,TGTGCCAGCAGCGCAGAATCATGGGGCAATACTGAAGCTTTCTTT
few,TRBJ2-1,TRBV7-6,.,CASSSRRTGNEQFF,TGTGCCAGCAGCTCCCGTAGGACTGGGAATGAGCAGTTCTTC
many,TRBJ2-1,TRBV7-6,TRBD2,CASSSPIAGYSYNEQFF,TGTGCCAGCAGCTCGCCAATAGCGGGCTACTCCTACAATGAGCAGTTCTTC
.,TRBJ1-5,TRBV6-5,.,CASSPRWTAYSNQPQHF,TGTGCCAGCAGTCCACGATGGACAGCCTATAGCAATCAGCCCCAGCATTTT
.,TRBJ1-2,TRBV28,.,CASSSGSNGYTF,TGTGCCAGCAGTTCAGGGTCTAACGGCTACACCTTC
.,TRBJ2-1,TRBV5-1,TRBD1,CASRIGGQGIYNEQFF,TGCGCCAGCAGGATCGGGGGACAGGGGATATACAATGAGCAGTTCTTC
once,TRBJ2-2,TRBV19,TRBD2,CASSRLAERNTGELFF,TGTGCCAGTAGTAGACTAGCGGAAAGGAACACCGGGGAGCTGTTTTTT
.,TRBJ1-2,TRBV2,.,CASSPLEGYTF,TGTGCCAGCAGCCCATTGGAAGGCTACACCTTC
many,TRBJ2-3,TRBV7-2,.,CASSLGVTDTQYF,TGTGCCAGCAGCTTAGGGGTTACAGATACGCAGTATTTT
.,TRBJ1-1,TRBV30,.,CAWRTGPNTEAFF,TGTGCCTGGAGGACCGGACCGAACACTGAAGCTTTCTTT
few,TRBJ2-7,TRBV28,TRBD2,CASSSPLAGPGEQYF,TGTGCCAGCAGTTCGCCTCTAGCGGGACCTGGCGAGCAGTACTTC
once,TRBJ2-1,TRBV30,TRBD2,CAFRGGRDNEQFF,TGTGCCTTCCGGGGCGGGAGGGACAATGAGCAGTTCTTC
.,TRBJ2-3,TRBV13,.,CASSPRVRTDTQYF,TGTGCCAGCAGCCCCCGGGTGCGGACAGATACGCAGTATTTT
many,TRBJ2-1,TRBV7-2,TRBD2,CASSRTSDVNEQFF,TGTGCCAGCAGCAGGACTAGCGACGTCAATGAGCAGTTCTTC
.,TRBJ1-6,TRBV7-2,TRBD1,CASSPRTGNSSPLHF,TGTGCCAGCAGCCCGCGGACAGGGAATAGTTCACCCCTCCACTTT
few,TRBJ2-1,TRBV19,.,CASSSGLDLNEQFF,TGTGCCAGTAGTAGTGGACTCGACTTAAATGAGCAGTTCTTC